Each of the 24 T cell receptor beta chains below was sequenced from the same sample in a study of cytomegalovirus exposure and HLA in healthy donors. Researchers ran the PCR with 60 Vbeta and 13 Jbeta primers. The method was immunoSEQ multiplex PCR; TCRdb's version includes in-frame clones alone and lacks a portion of them. The sample has 85,000 to 130,000 clones, about 70% seen once; the top ten hold 0.65% to 0.85%. The sample comprised PBMCs. The receptor source for this set is a boy aged 10-17 years in good health and CMV-seronegative.

This sequence joins TRBV6-1 and TRBJ2-1; 7 bases match TRBD2. CDR1 and CDR2 from the germline V gene are MNHNS and SASEGT. There are 15 residues in the CDR3. The trim removed 1 base at V and 10 bases at J, leaving 10 bases unmatched. CDR3 nucleotides: TGTGCCAGCAGTGAAGGTGGGAGGGGAGCAGGGGAGCAGTTCTTC. Its translation is CASSEGGRGAGEQFF.

The rearrangement uses TRBV6-5 and TRBJ2-7; TRBD2 aligns across 8 bases. Trimming took 4 bases from V and 3 from J; bases not matched to a gene: 8. CDR1 and CDR2 from the germline V gene are MNHEY and SVGAGI. The length of the CDR3 is 15 residues. This chain's CDR3 is CASSSLGGAFYEQYF. Written as DNA, the CDR3 is TGTGCCAGCAGTTCCCTCGGGGGGGCGTTCTACGAGCAGTACTTC.

This chain connects TRBV30 to TRBJ2-3, with D perhaps TRBD2 (5 bases). The CDR3 runs to 14 residues. Germline V CDR1 and CDR2: GTSNPN, SVGIG (reference sequence). CDR3 sequence reads: CAARAGFSTDTQYF. The CDR3 region has the DNA TGTGCTGCAAGGGCGGGTTTTAGCACAGATACGCAGTATTTT.

The CDR3 DNA is TGTGCCAGCAGTTTATACAGGGGGGGCTATGGCTACACCTTC. As protein: CASSLYRGGYGYTF. The chain couples TRBV27 to TRBJ1-2, with 8 positions matching TRBD1. Germline V gene sequence: CDR1 MNHEY, CDR2 SMNVEV (reference sequence). J was trimmed by 4 bases and V by 1 base; bases with no gene match: 2. The CDR3 consists of 14 residues.

The chain is built from TRBV4-3 and TRBJ2-7; unclear D gene. V gave up 0 bases and J gave up 1 base, with 10 bases separating them. The CDR3 totals 15 residues. From germline, CDR1 is LGHNA and CDR2 YSLEER. DNA of the CDR3: TGCGCCAGCAGCCAAGATAGAGCCCAATCCTACGAGCAGTACTTC. Its protein is CASSQDRAQSYEQYF.

This clone was picked up a small number of times. The J gene is TRBJ2-3, the V gene TRBV6-5; TRBD2 matches 8 bases. The CDR3 is made up of 16 amino acids. Germline V gene data show CDR1 as MNHEY and CDR2 as SVGAGI. V was clipped by 0 bases and J by 2 bases; unmatched bases: 4. The CDR3 DNA reads as TGTGCCAGCAGTTACTCAACTAGCGGCTACACAGATACGCAGTATTTT. Protein: CASSYSTSGYTDTQYF.

This chain connects TRBV7-9 to TRBJ2-2, with D possibly matching TRBD2 (6 bases). Germline lookup yields CDR1 SEHNR and CDR2 FQNEAQ (reference sequence). This CDR3 has 15 residues. Trimming left V 2 bases short and J 3 bases short, with 10 bases between. The CDR3 nucleotides read TGTGCCAGCAGCTTAAGAGGAGGGTACACCGGGGAGCTGTTTTTT. This encodes CASSLRGGYTGELFF.

This clone appeared a single time. Here the CDR3 reads CASSLDRGKEKLFF. CDR3 nucleotide sequence: TGTGCCAGCAGCCTCGACAGGGGGAAAGAAAAACTGTTTTTT. This rearrangement joins TRBV7-9 to TRBJ1-4, with TRBD1 matching 9 bases. Trimming took 5 bases from V and 8 from J; bases not matched to a gene: 6. CDR1 is SEHNR, CDR2 FQNEAQ, per germline (reference sequence). This CDR3 comprises 14 residues.

CDR3 nucleotide sequence: TGTGCCAGCAGTTACCCCTACACAGGGAGGGGGAACGAGCAGTACTTC. Translation: CASSYPYTGRGNEQYF. V usage is TRBV6-7 and J usage is TRBJ2-5; perhaps TRBD2 as D (7 bases). The DNA end favors TRBJ2-7, so the J call may be wrong. TRBV6-7 belongs to the ORF category, with a function that is uncertain. This CDR3 is 16 amino acids long.

The rearrangement links TRBV9 to TRBJ2-7, with TRBD2 identical over 8 bases. CDR1 and CDR2 from the germline V gene are SGDLS and YYNGEE. CDR3 size: 15 residues. Trimming cost V 4 bases and J 0 bases; bases outside gene matches: 6. Here the CDR3 reads CASSRSSGSSYEQYF. The CDR3 nucleotides read TGTGCCAGCAGCCGGTCAAGCGGGAGCTCCTACGAGCAGTACTTC.

The chain couples TRBV6-5 to TRBJ1-2; TRBD1 agrees at 7 bases. Trimming took 7 bases from V and 8 from J; bases not matched to a gene: 10. CDR1 is MNHEY, CDR2 SVGAGI, per germline. CDR3 length: 13 residues. The CDR3 here is CASNRAPGGGYTF. CDR3 nucleotides: TGTGCCAGCAACAGAGCCCCAGGGGGGGGCTACACCTTC.

The rearrangement links TRBV4-1 to TRBJ1-4; TRBD1 matches at 7 bases. CDR1 MGHRA and CDR2 YSYEKL come from the germline V gene. With V trimmed by 4 bases and J by 5 bases, 7 bases remained unmatched. The CDR3 has 15 amino acids. For the CDR3, the DNA is TGCGCCAGCAGCCCTACCACAGGGGAGAATGAAAAACTGTTTTTT. It codes for CASSPTTGENEKLFF.

This clone was detected a few times. The chain is built from TRBV30 and TRBJ2-7, with 7 bases that match TRBD1. The CDR3 spans 12 residues. V lost 0 bases and J lost 7; bases outside the gene matches: 3. Germline V gives CDR1 GTSNPN, CDR2 SVGIG (reference sequence). The CDR3 sequence: CAWSVQGWEQYF. The CDR3 coding sequence is TGTGCCTGGAGTGTACAGGGGTGGGAGCAGTACTTC.

The chain joins TRBV15 to TRBJ2-5, with D possibly TRBD2 on 5 matching bases. V gave up 3 bases and J gave up 5 bases, with 10 bases separating them. This CDR3 contains 13 residues. Germline-derived CDR1 and CDR2 are LNHNV and YYDKDF (reference sequence). CDR3 nucleotides: TGTGCCACCAGCAGCTCCCGCGGGGAGACCCAGTACTTC. Its protein product is CATSSSRGETQYF.

This chain links TRBV7-9 with TRBJ2-1; TRBD2 matches 11 bases. CDR1 and CDR2 (germline): SEHNR, FQNEAQ (reference sequence). Trimming cost V 5 bases and J 4 bases; bases outside gene matches: 7. The CDR3 sequence is 16 residues long. The CDR3 DNA sequence: TGTGCCAGCAGCCCTCTAGCGGGGGGCTTGTACAATGAGCAGTTCTTC. This gives the protein CASSPLAGGLYNEQFF.

The CDR3 nucleotides read TGCGCCAGCAGCCATCACCCGGGGGGCTATGGCTACACCTTC. Translating it yields CASSHHPGGYGYTF. This chain connects TRBV4-1 to TRBJ1-2; D might be TRBD1 (5 bases). In germline, CDR1 is MGHRA, CDR2 YSYEKL. V dropped 3 bases and J dropped 4 bases, with 12 bases sitting between them. CDR3 length: 14 amino acids.

The rearrangement uses TRBV28 and TRBJ2-1; 11 bases are a match to TRBD2. Trimming at V came to 6 bases and at J to 7 bases, leaving 8 bases not matched to a gene. The CDR3 has 15 residues. CDR1 and CDR2 (germline): MDHEN, SYDVKM. CDR3 region: CASRLAGAHRNEQFF. The CDR3 DNA is TGTGCCAGCAGACTAGCGGGGGCCCATCGAAATGAGCAGTTCTTC.

This rearrangement joins TRBV6-6 to TRBJ1-1, with D tentatively TRBD1 (5 bases). Germline V gene data show CDR1 as MNHNY and CDR2 as SVGAGI (reference sequence). V was pared by 0 bases and J by 8 bases, with 13 bases between. This CDR3 comprises 14 residues. This CDR3 reads CASSYSNSGWEAFF. The CDR3 DNA is TGTGCCAGCAGTTACTCGAACTCAGGGTGGGAAGCTTTCTTT.

The chain is built from TRBV18 and TRBJ1-1; D unresolved. V was shortened by 4 bases and J by 1 base, with 7 bases between the two germline ends. Germline values: CDR1 KGHSH, CDR2 LQKENI. CDR3 length: 13 amino acids. The CDR3 here is CASSRGRNTEAFF. The DNA for the CDR3 is TGTGCCAGCTCACGAGGGAGGAACACTGAAGCTTTCTTT.

The chain uses TRBV4-1 and TRBJ1-2; 10 bases fit TRBD1. The CDR3 sequence is 15 residues long. The germline V gene has CDR1 MGHRA and CDR2 YSYEKL. The V gene end was trimmed by 3 bases and the J gene end by 7 bases; junction bases not matched to a gene: 8. This CDR3 is CASSQPRDRGRGYTF. CDR3 sequence (DNA): TGCGCCAGCAGCCAGCCCCGGGACAGGGGCCGTGGCTACACCTTC.

V usage is TRBV30 and J usage is TRBJ2-5; D remains ambiguous. The V and J ends lost 2 bases and 5 bases respectively, with 6 bases between them. Germline-derived CDR1 and CDR2 are GTSNPN and SVGIG (reference sequence). This CDR3 region has 11 residues. The CDR3 is CAWSTWETQYF. The CDR3 bases are TGTGCCTGGAGTACTTGGGAGACCCAGTACTTC.

This clone appeared a few times. This chain uses TRBV28 with TRBJ1-2; 8 bases line up with TRBD1. The CDR3 spans 14 residues. The V gene's germline CDR1 is MDHEN and CDR2 SYDVKM. V gave up 1 base and J gave up 4 bases; unmatched junction bases: 2. The DNA for the CDR3 is TGTGCCAGCAGTTTATACCAGGGGGCCTATGGCTACACCTTC. Its translation: CASSLYQGAYGYTF.

This clone was found a few times. This chain uses TRBV5-4 with TRBJ1-6; 10 bases align to TRBD1. The CDR3 has 17 amino acids. The V gene's germline CDR1 is SGHNT and CDR2 YYREEE (reference sequence). With 3 bases clipped from V and 10 bases from J, the junction kept 13 bases outside the gene matches. CDR3 amino acids: CASSSVIGDRGGSPLHF. CDR3 sequence (DNA): TGTGCCAGCAGCTCGGTCATAGGGGACAGGGGAGGCTCACCCCTCCACTTT.

The chain employs TRBV6-4 and TRBJ2-2, with 10 positions matching TRBD2. CDR1 and CDR2 (germline): MRHNA, SNTAGT. The trim removed 4 bases at V and 5 bases at J, leaving 7 bases unmatched. The length of the CDR3 is 16 residues. CDR3 sequence reads: CASSAGTSVGTGELFF. The CDR3 DNA reads TGTGCCAGCAGTGCCGGGACTAGCGTGGGGACCGGGGAGCTGTTTTTT.